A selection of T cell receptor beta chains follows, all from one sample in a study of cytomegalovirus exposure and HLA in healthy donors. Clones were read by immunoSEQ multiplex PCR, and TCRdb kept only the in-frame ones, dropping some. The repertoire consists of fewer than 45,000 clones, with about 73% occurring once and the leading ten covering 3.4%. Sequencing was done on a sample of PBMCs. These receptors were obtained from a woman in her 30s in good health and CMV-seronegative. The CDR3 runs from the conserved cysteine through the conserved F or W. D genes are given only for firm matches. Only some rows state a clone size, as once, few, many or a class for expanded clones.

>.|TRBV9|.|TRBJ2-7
TGTGCCAGCAGCCGGGACTTAAGCTCCTACGAGCAGTACTTC
CASSRDLSSYEQYF
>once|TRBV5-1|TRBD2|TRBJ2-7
TGCGCCAGCAGCTTGGGGGGAGGGCCGGTCGAGCAGTACTTC
CASSLGGGPVEQYF
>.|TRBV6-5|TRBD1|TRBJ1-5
TGTGCCAGCAGATACAGGGGGCTAGTGAGCAATCAGCCCCAGCATTTT
CASRYRGLVSNQPQHF
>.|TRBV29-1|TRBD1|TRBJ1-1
TGCAGCGTAAGACAGGAGGGGGCGGGTGGCACTGAAGCTTTCTTT
CSVRQEGAGGTEAFF
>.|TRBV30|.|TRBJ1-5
TGTGCCTGGAGTGGCGGGGACGATCAGCCCCAGCATTTT
CAWSGGDDQPQHF
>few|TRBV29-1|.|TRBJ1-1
TGCAGCGTTGCGACACTGGTGAAGACGGAAGCTTTCTTT
CSVATLVKTEAFF
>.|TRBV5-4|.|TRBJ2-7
TGTGCCAGCAGCTTGGGGGCGGGACCGCTAAGTGAGCAGTACTTC
CASSLGAGPLSEQYF
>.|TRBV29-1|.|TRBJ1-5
TGCAGCGTTCTGGAACAGGCTAATGAAAATCAGCCCCAGCATTTT
CSVLEQANENQPQHF
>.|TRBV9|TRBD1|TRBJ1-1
TGTGCCAGCAGCGGAGGGACAGGGGGGTACACTGAAGCTTTCTTT
CASSGGTGGYTEAFF
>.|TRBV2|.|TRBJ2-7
TGTGCCAGCAGTCTGAAGGCGTCTAGCAACGAGCAGTACTTC
CASSLKASSNEQYF
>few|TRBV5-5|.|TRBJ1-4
TGTGCCAGCAGCGGGACATCAACTAATGAAAAACTGTTTTTT
CASSGTSTNEKLFF
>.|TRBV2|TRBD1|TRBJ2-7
TGTGCCAGCCGAAGACAGGGCCACCATAAAACCTACGAGCAGTACTTC
CASRRQGHHKTYEQYF
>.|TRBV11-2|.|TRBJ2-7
TGTGCCAGCAGCTTATATTCGTCCTACGAGCAGTACTTC
CASSLYSSYEQYF
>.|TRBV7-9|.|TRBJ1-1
TGTGCCAGCAGCTTCGATTCCAGGGGAGCTTTCTTT
CASSFDSRGAFF
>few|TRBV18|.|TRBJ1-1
TGTGCCAGCTCACCGTTCGACAGCCGTTCGAACACTGAAGCTTTCTTT
CASSPFDSRSNTEAFF
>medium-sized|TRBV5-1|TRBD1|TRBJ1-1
TGCGCCAGCAGGCCAGGACAGGTGAACACTGAAGCTTTCTTT
CASRPGQVNTEAFF
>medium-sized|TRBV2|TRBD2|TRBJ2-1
TGTGCCAGCCGAATGGCTAGCGGGAGGGTCGGGCCCTACAATGAGCAGTTCTTC
CASRMASGRVGPYNEQFF
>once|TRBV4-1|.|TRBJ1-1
TGCGCCAGCAGCCAAGAGACAGTGAACACTGAAGCTTTCTTT
CASSQETVNTEAFF
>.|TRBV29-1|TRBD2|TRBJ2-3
TGCAGCGTTCCAGGGCAGGGTGTGGCGGGAGCCTCAGATACGCAGTATTTT
CSVPGQGVAGASDTQYF
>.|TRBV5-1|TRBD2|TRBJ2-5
TGCGCCAGCAGCTTGGCGGGGGGAAGGGAGACCCAGTACTTC
CASSLAGGRETQYF
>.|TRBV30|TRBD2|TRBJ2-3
TGTGCCTGGAGCATCAGGGCTAGCGGGGCTAGCACAGATACGCAGTATTTT
CAWSIRASGASTDTQYF
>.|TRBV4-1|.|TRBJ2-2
TGCGCCAGCAGCCAACCTACTACGGGACACAAGAACACCGGGGAGCTGTTTTTT
CASSQPTTGHKNTGELFF